The 16 T cell receptor beta chains below were found in one sample sequenced in a study of cytomegalovirus exposure and HLA in healthy donors. Primers for the PCR totalled 60 Vbeta and 13 Jbeta. The assay was immunoSEQ multiplex PCR, and TCRdb's table has in-frame clones only and misses some. The data show 90,000 to 150,000 clones, less than 10% seen once. The specimen sequenced was PBMCs. The receptors were gathered from a woman in her thirties or forties in good health and CMV-seropositive.

The CDR3 sequence is CASSPREGGSPLHF. The CDR3 DNA sequence: TGTGCCAGCAGCCCCCGCGAGGGCGGATCACCCCTCCACTTT. V gene TRBV6-6 combines with J gene TRBJ1-6; no reliable D call. The V gene lost 6 bases and the J gene lost 10 bases, with 16 bases spanning the gap. Looked up from germline, CDR1 is MNHNY and CDR2 is SVGAGI (reference sequence). The CDR3 spans 14 residues.

V usage is TRBV9 and J usage is TRBJ2-2; 9 bases agree with TRBD1. The CDR3 runs to 15 residues. Germline CDR1 SGDLS, CDR2 YYNGEE. V trimming: 4 bases; J trimming: 4 bases; junction bases outside the gene matches: 5. The CDR3 reads CASSWDRVGTGELFF. As DNA, the CDR3 is TGTGCCAGCAGCTGGGACAGGGTGGGCACCGGGGAGCTGTTTTTT.

This chain uses TRBV2 with TRBJ1-2; the match to TRBD1 covers 7 bases. Germline CDR1 is SNHLY and CDR2 is FYNNEI. The CDR3 has 14 amino acids. V lost 7 bases, J lost 4 bases, and 9 bases stayed unmatched. CDR3 coding DNA: TGTGCCAGCAACCAAGACAGGGTTACCTATGGCTACACCTTC. Translated: CASNQDRVTYGYTF.

The table lists this clone with a few counts. This chain links TRBV27 with TRBJ1-1, with 8 bases aligning to TRBD1. The CDR3 covers 16 residues. Per germline, CDR1 MNHEY and CDR2 SMNVEV (reference sequence). J was trimmed by 0 bases and V by 1 base; bases with no gene match: 4. This CDR3 is CASSLLDRGLNTEAFF. In nucleotides, the CDR3 is TGTGCCAGCAGTTTATTAGACAGGGGTCTGAACACTGAAGCTTTCTTT.

In this sample, this clone turned up a few times. The V gene is TRBV28, the J gene TRBJ1-3; D is uncertain. The CDR3 is 12 residues long. Trimming pared 5 bases from V and 6 bases from J, leaving 8 bases between. In germline, CDR1 is MDHEN, CDR2 SYDVKM. The CDR3, as DNA: TGTGCCAGCAGTATACTTGAAAACACCATATATTTT. Amino acids: CASSILENTIYF.

V usage is TRBV11-3 and J usage is TRBJ2-1; 7 bases are a match to TRBD1. V gave up 5 bases and J gave up 3 bases; unmatched junction bases: 7. The CDR3 runs to 15 residues. CDR1 SGHNT and CDR2 YENEEA come from the germline V gene. The chain's CDR3 is CASSPYRDSYNEQFF. Here the CDR3 DNA reads TGTGCCAGCAGCCCCTACCGGGACAGCTACAATGAGCAGTTCTTC. The whole variable domain, remainder taken from reference TRBV11-3 and TRBJ2-1, is EAGVVQSPRYKIIEKKQPVAFWCNPISGHNTLYWYLQNLGQGPELLIRYENEEAVDDSQLPKDRFSAERLKGVDSTLKIQPAELGDSAVYLCASSPYRDSYNEQFFGPGTRLTVL.

This clone was found a few times. The chain links TRBV19 to TRBJ1-2; 9 positions match TRBD1. Germline V gives CDR1 LNHDA, CDR2 SQIVND (reference sequence). The trim removed 7 bases at V and 7 bases at J, leaving 13 bases unmatched. The CDR3 runs to 15 residues. The CDR3 sequence is CASTSAGQGGFGYTF. The CDR3 bases are TGTGCCAGTACCTCCGCGGGACAGGGTGGGTTTGGCTACACCTTC.

This clone was counted between two and nine times. CDR3 bases: TGTGCCAGCAGCCCCGACAGGGGCCCATCCTACGAGCAGTACTTC. This sequence encodes CASSPDRGPSYEQYF. This chain links TRBV6-5 with TRBJ2-7; 8 bases are a match to TRBD1. The CDR3 has 15 amino acids. The germline V gene has CDR1 MNHEY and CDR2 SVGAGI. V lost 6 bases to trimming and J lost 1 base; unmatched junction nucleotides: 8.

The CDR3, as DNA: TGTGCCAGCAGCAACCGGACAGGGAACACTGAAGCTTTCTTT. It yields the protein CASSNRTGNTEAFF. The chain carries TRBV7-9 and TRBJ1-1; TRBD1 aligns across 7 bases. CDR1 is SEHNR, CDR2 FQNEAQ, per germline (reference sequence). The CDR3 covers 14 residues. The V segment lost 5 bases and the J segment 1 base; nucleotides outside the gene matches: 4.

This clone was observed a handful of times. The V call is TRBV18, the J call TRBJ2-2; D is unclear. The V end was cut by 2 bases, the J end by 0 bases, with 7 bases between. CDR1 is KGHSH, CDR2 LQKENI, per germline. The CDR3 consists of 15 residues. CDR3 sequence (DNA): TGTGCCAGCTCACCATCCAGTACGAACACCGGGGAGCTGTTTTTT. It specifies CASSPSSTNTGELFF.

The chain couples TRBV6-1 to TRBJ1-3; the D gene is possibly TRBD1 (5 bases). Germline V gene lookup returns CDR1 MNHNS and CDR2 SASEGT. This CDR3 has 16 amino acids. The V gene lost 3 bases and the J gene lost 2 bases, with 14 bases spanning the gap. CDR3 coding DNA: TGTGCCAGCAGTGACTTGACAGCGAATCCTGGAAACACCATATATTTT. As protein: CASSDLTANPGNTIYF.

J is TRBJ1-5 and V is TRBV6-1, with D hard to call. CDR3 length equals 15 residues. The V gene's germline CDR1 is MNHNS and CDR2 SASEGT. Trimming removed 7 bases at V and 0 bases at J, with 13 bases between. As DNA, the CDR3 is TGTGCCAGCACCCCCGAGATATATAGCAATCAGCCCCAGCATTTT. It encodes CASTPEIYSNQPQHF.

J is TRBJ2-5 and V is TRBV7-3; D gene uncertain. CDR3 length: 13 residues. Between the trimmed V and J ends, which lost 2 bases and 4 bases, there was a span of 8 bases. CDR1 and CDR2 (germline): SGHTA, FQGTGA. CDR3 DNA: TGTGCCAGCAGCTTAGCCAGGCGAGAGACCCAGTACTTC. Its protein product is CASSLARRETQYF.

This clone was found a few times. This rearrangement joins TRBV9 to TRBJ1-4; 9 nucleotides align to TRBD1. CDR1 SGDLS and CDR2 YYNGEE come from the germline V gene. The CDR3 loop spans 15 amino acids. Trimming cost V 4 bases and J 7 bases; bases outside gene matches: 8. The CDR3 DNA follows: TGTGCCAGCAGCTCGGGACAGGGTCGGGCTGAAAAACTGTTTTTT. Translated: CASSSGQGRAEKLFF.

About this clone itself: This sample includes further DNA sequences coding for the same CDR3. The genes are TRBV19 and TRBJ1-1; D is unresolved. The V gene lost 5 bases and the J gene lost 0 bases, with 7 bases spanning the gap. Germline CDR1 and CDR2: LNHDA and SQIVND (reference sequence). The CDR3 covers 13 residues. The CDR3 loop reads CASSSGLNTEAFF. The CDR3 DNA is TGTGCCAGTAGTTCAGGTTTGAACACTGAAGCTTTCTTT.

The chain combines TRBV28 with TRBJ2-5, with 10 bases fitting TRBD1. The CDR3 is made up of 14 amino acids. V lost 5 bases and J lost 5; bases outside the gene matches: 5. CDR1 is MDHEN, CDR2 SYDVKM, per germline. The CDR3 DNA sequence: TGTGCCAGCAGTCCGACAGGGGGCGGGGAGACCCAGTACTTC. It is translated as CASSPTGGGETQYF.